A single sample is the source of the 27 T cell receptor beta chains below, sequenced in a study of T cells after yellow fever vaccination. TCRdb reanalysed the 5' RACE reads using MiXCR and keeps one entry per CDR3 protein. The table lists 150,000 to 200,000 distinct CDR3 sequences, about 6% of them singletons. The material sequenced was CD4+ T cells sorted from PBMCs, taken on the day of the first yellow fever vaccination. All receptors come from a man between 18 and 35 years old who received the YFV17D yellow fever vaccine.

The table lists this clonotype with a few counts. The chain carries TRBV5-4 and TRBJ2-2; TRBD1 aligns across 7 bases. The CDR3 spans 15 residues. The trim removed 4 bases at V and 4 bases at J, leaving 7 bases unmatched. The V gene's germline CDR1 is SGHNT and CDR2 YYREEE (reference sequence). DNA for the CDR3: TGTGCCAGCAGCCTAGGACAGGAGAGCACCGGGGAGCTGTTTTTT. Its translation: CASSLGQESTGELFF.

The rearrangement links TRBV28 to TRBJ1-2; D is possibly TRBD1 (5 bases). The CDR3 totals 19 residues. The germline gives CDR1 MDHEN, CDR2 SYDVKM. V was cut by 6 bases and J by 2 bases, with 28 bases left in between. The CDR3 here is CASSFYEVFRGRANYGYTF. The CDR3 DNA follows: TGTGCCAGCAGCTTTTATGAGGTTTTCCGGGGCAGGGCGAACTATGGCTACACCTTC.

This clonotype was detected many times. The chain is built from TRBV27 and TRBJ1-5; weak D call: TRBD1 (6 bases). V was clipped by 2 bases and J by 7 bases, with 18 bases between them. The CDR3 runs 16 residues. Germline CDR1 MNHEY, CDR2 SMNVEV (reference sequence). CDR3 loop: CASSLLPGPGAQPQHF. CDR3 DNA: TGTGCCAGCAGTTTACTACCGGGCCCGGGGGCCCAGCCCCAGCATTTT.

This clonotype occurred a few times. This chain connects TRBV30 to TRBJ1-6; no firm D call. The CDR3 extends over 15 amino acids. Germline V gene sequence: CDR1 GTSNPN, CDR2 SVGIG (reference sequence). The V gene lost 0 bases and the J gene lost 4 bases, with 10 bases spanning the gap. In nucleotides, the CDR3 is TGTGCCTGGAGTGTAGGGCACGTGTATAATTCACCCCTCCACTTT. Translating it yields CAWSVGHVYNSPLHF.

The chain combines TRBV3-1 with TRBJ2-3; maybe TRBD1 (5 bases). The CDR3 has 12 residues. V was cut by 6 bases and J by 8 bases, with 12 bases left in between. Germline values: CDR1 LGHDT, CDR2 YNNKEL (reference sequence). The CDR3 DNA sequence: TGTGCCAGCAGTCAGTCGCAGGGTACGCAGTATTTT. Translated: CASSQSQGTQYF.

This clonotype was counted many times. The chain links TRBV5-1 to TRBJ1-1; D remains ambiguous. With 0 bases removed from V and 1 base from J, the gap between germline ends came to 10 bases. The CDR3 runs to 15 residues. The germline V gene encodes CDR1 SGHRS and CDR2 YFSETQ. The CDR3 is CASSLAGLRNTEAFF. The CDR3 DNA is TGCGCCAGCAGCTTGGCCGGCCTGAGGAACACTGAAGCTTTCTTT. The full variable domain, its missing parts supplied by reference TRBV5-1 and TRBJ1-1, is KAGVTQTPRYLIKTRGQQVTLSCSPISGHRSVSWYQQTPGQGLQFLFEYFSETQRNKGNFPGRFSGRQFSNSRSEMNVSTLELGDSALYLCASSLAGLRNTEAFFGQGTRLTVV.

Ten or more counts support this clonotype. The chain recombines TRBV5-5 with TRBJ2-7; D is unresolved. Germline assignment: CDR1 SGHKS and CDR2 YYEKEE (reference sequence). The germline V and J ends were trimmed by 4 bases and 0 bases, with 5 bases remaining between them. The CDR3 totals 12 residues. The CDR3: CASSPASYEQYV. The DNA of the CDR3 is TGTGCCAGCAGCCCGGCCTCCTACGAGCAGTACGTC.

The J gene is TRBJ1-2, the V gene TRBV4-3, with D unresolved. Germline lookup yields CDR1 LGHNA and CDR2 YSLEER. Between the trimmed V and J ends, which lost 0 bases and 4 bases, there was a span of 15 bases. The CDR3 contains 16 residues. The CDR3 is CASSQDRGYMGYGYTF. The CDR3 DNA reads TGCGCCAGCAGCCAAGACCGGGGTTACATGGGCTATGGCTACACCTTC.

V gene TRBV5-1 combines with J gene TRBJ2-2; D gene uncertain. The CDR3 is made up of 13 amino acids. The germline V gene encodes CDR1 SGHRS and CDR2 YFSETQ. Trimming took off 2 bases at V and 5 bases at J, with 7 bases between the two ends. The CDR3 DNA is TGCGCCAGCAGCTTTACCCAAACCGGGGAGCTGTTTTTT. Protein: CASSFTQTGELFF.

V and J are TRBV12-3 or TRBV12-4 and TRBJ2-1, with D possibly TRBD2 on 5 matching bases. The CDR3 runs 13 residues. V was pared by 3 bases and J by 9 bases, with 12 bases between. The CDR3 reads CASSFRGFGEQFF. The CDR3 DNA follows: TGTGCCAGCAGTTTTAGAGGGTTTGGTGAGCAGTTCTTC.

This chain uses TRBV20-1 with TRBJ2-1; 8 positions agree with TRBD2. The CDR3 totals 15 residues. The trim removed 6 bases at V and 1 base at J, leaving 8 bases unmatched. Germline V CDR1 and CDR2: DFQATT, SNEGSKA (reference sequence). CDR3 nucleotides: TGCAGTGCGGCCGGTAGCGGGATATCCTACAATGAGCAGTTCTTC. Protein sequence: CSAAGSGISYNEQFF.

Worth noting for this clonotype: Being one base from a much bigger clone, this may be a read error. CDR3 sequence: CARSRRTFETQYF. In DNA, the CDR3 is TGCGCCAGGAGCCGAAGGACATTTGAGACCCAGTACTTC. V and J are TRBV4-3 and TRBJ2-5, with D perhaps matching TRBD1 (5 bases). The germline CDR1 and CDR2 sequences are LGHNA and YSLEER. The length of the CDR3 is 13 residues.

This clonotype was detected only a few times. CDR3: CSATWADTEAFF. CDR3 nucleotide sequence: TGCAGTGCTACCTGGGCGGACACTGAAGCTTTCTTT. This chain uses TRBV20-1 with TRBJ1-1; D is unresolved. The germline CDR1 and CDR2 sequences are DFQATT and SNEGSKA (reference sequence). The length of the CDR3 is 12 residues. V lost 4 bases and J lost 3, with 9 bases in between.

The gene calls are TRBV4-1 and TRBJ1-1; 7 nucleotides agree with TRBD1. With V trimmed by 1 base and J by 5 bases, 10 bases remained unmatched. This CDR3 region has 16 residues. Germline loops: CDR1 MGHRA, CDR2 YSYEKL. CDR3 DNA: TGCGCCAGCAGCCAAGCCCTGGGACAGTCTAGGACTGAAGCTTTCTTT. It specifies CASSQALGQSRTEAFF.

The gene calls are TRBV19 and TRBJ2-2; D perhaps matches TRBD2 (6 bases). V lost 6 bases and J lost 1, with 12 bases in between. The CDR3 extends over 15 amino acids. Per germline, CDR1 LNHDA and CDR2 SQIVND (reference sequence). The CDR3 sequence is CASRPLGGNTGELFF. CDR3 bases: TGTGCCAGTAGGCCCCTCGGGGGGAACACCGGGGAGCTGTTTTTT. The full variable domain, its missing parts supplied by reference TRBV19 and TRBJ2-2, is DGGITQSPKYLFRKEGQNVTLSCEQNLNHDAMYWYRQDPGQGLRLIYYSQIVNDFQKGDIAEGYSVSREKKESFPLTVTSAQKNPTAFYLCASRPLGGNTGELFFGEGSRLTVL.

This clonotype was counted at least ten times. The chain links TRBV29-1 to TRBJ1-5; tentative D call: TRBD1 (6 bases). Germline V lookup: CDR1 SQVTM, CDR2 ANQGSEA. Trimming shortened V by 7 bases and J by 2 bases, and 12 bases separated the two germline ends. CDR3 size: 13 residues. The CDR3 sequence is CSAGGAGNQPQHF. The CDR3 region has the DNA TGCAGCGCCGGGGGCGCGGGCAATCAGCCCCAGCATTTT.

This clonotype was seen ten or more times. This sequence joins TRBV7-2 and TRBJ2-5, with D perhaps matching TRBD1 or TRBD2 (5 bases each). Trimming stripped 1 base from V and 4 bases from J, with 7 bases between. The CDR3 spans 13 residues. From germline, CDR1 is SGHTA and CDR2 FQGNSA. DNA of the CDR3: TGTGCCAGCAGCTTAGGAGGGACAGAGACCCAGTACTTC. It yields the protein CASSLGGTETQYF.

Many counts were recorded for this clonotype. The chain employs TRBV6-2 or TRBV6-3 and TRBJ2-6; TRBD1 matches 8 bases. V lost 6 bases to trimming and J lost 3 bases; unmatched junction nucleotides: 1. Germline CDR1 and CDR2: MNHEY and SVGEGT. There are 14 residues in the CDR3. As DNA, the CDR3 is TGTGCCAGCAGCAGGGGGCGTGGGGCCAACGTCCTGACTTTC. This sequence encodes CASSRGRGANVLTF.

This clonotype was observed a handful of times. The chain employs TRBV11-2 and TRBJ1-4; 7 bases are a match to TRBD1. The CDR3 is made up of 15 amino acids. Germline CDR1 reads SGHAT; CDR2 reads FQNNGV. Trimming at V came to 5 bases and at J to 3 bases, leaving 6 bases not matched to a gene. The CDR3 region has the DNA TGTGCCAGCAGCCCAGGGGGTCCTCCTAATGAAAAACTGTTTTTT. This codes for CASSPGGPPNEKLFF.

In its sample, this clonotype was seen many times. CDR3 nucleotide sequence: TGTGCCAGCAGCCAAGGGGCTAGCGGGAATTACGAGCAGTACTTC. This sequence encodes CASSQGASGNYEQYF. The chain employs TRBV3-1 and TRBJ2-7, with TRBD2 matching over 9 bases. J was trimmed by 4 bases and V by 1 base; bases with no gene match: 5. The CDR3 has 15 residues. Germline CDR1 LGHDT, CDR2 YNNKEL (reference sequence).

This clonotype was picked up many times. This chain connects TRBV11-2 to TRBJ2-3; D unclear. The CDR3 is made up of 15 amino acids. Trimming removed 5 bases at V and 0 bases at J, with 12 bases between. CDR1 and CDR2 (germline): SGHAT, FQNNGV. The CDR3: CASSGRVLSTDTQYF. The CDR3 nucleotides read TGTGCCAGCAGCGGAAGGGTGTTGAGCACAGATACGCAGTATTTT.

In this sample, this clonotype turned up many times. This chain joins TRBV12-3 or TRBV12-4 and TRBJ2-5; perhaps TRBD2 as D (7 bases). V was trimmed by 8 bases and J by 5 bases, leaving 15 bases between them. This CDR3 contains 13 residues. CDR3 residues: CASSGGRYETQYF. CDR3 coding DNA: TGTGCCAGCTCCGGGGGGCGGTATGAGACCCAGTACTTC.

J is TRBJ1-4 and V is TRBV11-1; maybe TRBD1 (5 bases). The CDR3 is 16 residues long. Trimming took 8 bases from V and 0 from J, leaving 16 bases between them. Germline values: CDR1 SGHAT, CDR2 FQDESV (reference sequence). CDR3 bases: TGTGCCAGCGGCCCAGGGACTCCGGCAACTAATGAAAAACTGTTTTTT. It specifies CASGPGTPATNEKLFF.

The rearrangement links TRBV2 to TRBJ2-7; no reliable D call. There are 15 residues in the CDR3. V lost 3 bases, J lost 2 bases, and 14 bases lay in between. From germline, CDR1 is SNHLY and CDR2 FYNNEI. As DNA, the CDR3 is TGTGCCAGCAGTGAGCATTTCAGGCCCCCCTACGAGCAGTACTTC. It specifies CASSEHFRPPYEQYF.

This clonotype has ten or more counts. J is TRBJ2-3 and V is TRBV9, with D possibly TRBD2 on 7 matching bases. The CDR3 has 15 amino acids. The V and J ends lost 2 bases and 3 bases respectively, with 13 bases between them. Per germline, CDR1 SGDLS and CDR2 YYNGEE. CDR3 bases: TGTGCCAGCAGCGTGGGGGGGCGAGTAACAGATACGCAGTATTTT. As protein: CASSVGGRVTDTQYF. The whole variable domain, remainder taken from reference TRBV9 and TRBJ2-3, is DSGVTQTPKHLITATGQRVTLRCSPRSGDLSVYWYQQSLDQGLQFLIQYYNGEERAKGNILERFSAQQFPDLHSELNLSSLELGDSALYFCASSVGGRVTDTQYFGPGTRLTVL.

The rearrangement joins TRBV5-4 to TRBJ1-1, with TRBD1 matching over 7 bases. This CDR3 has 14 residues. The germline V gene has CDR1 SGHNT and CDR2 YYREEE (reference sequence). V dropped 4 bases and J dropped 1; count of bases not matched to a gene: 4. The CDR3: CASSRGTANTEAFF. The CDR3 nucleotides are TGTGCCAGCAGCAGGGGGACAGCGAACACTGAAGCTTTCTTT.

This clonotype was seen a handful of times. The V gene is TRBV23-1, the J gene TRBJ2-3, with 8 bases that match TRBD2. TRBV23-1 is designated an ORF whose function remains uncertain. The CDR3 has 17 residues. V lost 2 bases, J lost 3 bases, and 10 bases stayed unmatched. CDR3: CASSQPLPGGETDTQYF. The CDR3 bases are TGCGCCAGCAGTCAACCACTCCCGGGGGGGGAAACAGATACGCAGTATTTT.